What follows describes a single T cell receptor (beta chain). Antigen: not known. This sample was taken from a study of blood T cells in healthy people across ages. Findings of the study overall: Because sorting was not performed, PBMCs prevented conclusive naive versus antigen-experienced comparison. Significant beta diversity loss was already apparent by age approximately 38, declining roughly linearly.

Combining a sample-barcoded 5' primer with a J-beta primer mix, a second PCR ran for roughly 6 to 12 cycles. TCRdb reanalysed the 5' RACE reads using MiXCR and keeps one entry per CDR3 protein. The data hold about 1.6 million distinct CDR3 sequences, with 34% observed a single time. Unmatched junction bases numbered 7, after V lost 7 bases and J lost 5 bases. Germline V gene sequence: CDR1 SGDLS, CDR2 YYNGEE. CDR3 length equals 14 residues. The origin of this receptor is a woman aged 25 to 39 in good health. V usage is TRBV9 and J usage is TRBJ2-1; 9 nucleotides align to TRBD2. Sequencing input: blood. The DNA for the CDR3 is TGTGCCAGCGGGACTAGCACTCCCGACAATGAGCAGTTCTTC. Protein: CASGTSTPDNEQFF.